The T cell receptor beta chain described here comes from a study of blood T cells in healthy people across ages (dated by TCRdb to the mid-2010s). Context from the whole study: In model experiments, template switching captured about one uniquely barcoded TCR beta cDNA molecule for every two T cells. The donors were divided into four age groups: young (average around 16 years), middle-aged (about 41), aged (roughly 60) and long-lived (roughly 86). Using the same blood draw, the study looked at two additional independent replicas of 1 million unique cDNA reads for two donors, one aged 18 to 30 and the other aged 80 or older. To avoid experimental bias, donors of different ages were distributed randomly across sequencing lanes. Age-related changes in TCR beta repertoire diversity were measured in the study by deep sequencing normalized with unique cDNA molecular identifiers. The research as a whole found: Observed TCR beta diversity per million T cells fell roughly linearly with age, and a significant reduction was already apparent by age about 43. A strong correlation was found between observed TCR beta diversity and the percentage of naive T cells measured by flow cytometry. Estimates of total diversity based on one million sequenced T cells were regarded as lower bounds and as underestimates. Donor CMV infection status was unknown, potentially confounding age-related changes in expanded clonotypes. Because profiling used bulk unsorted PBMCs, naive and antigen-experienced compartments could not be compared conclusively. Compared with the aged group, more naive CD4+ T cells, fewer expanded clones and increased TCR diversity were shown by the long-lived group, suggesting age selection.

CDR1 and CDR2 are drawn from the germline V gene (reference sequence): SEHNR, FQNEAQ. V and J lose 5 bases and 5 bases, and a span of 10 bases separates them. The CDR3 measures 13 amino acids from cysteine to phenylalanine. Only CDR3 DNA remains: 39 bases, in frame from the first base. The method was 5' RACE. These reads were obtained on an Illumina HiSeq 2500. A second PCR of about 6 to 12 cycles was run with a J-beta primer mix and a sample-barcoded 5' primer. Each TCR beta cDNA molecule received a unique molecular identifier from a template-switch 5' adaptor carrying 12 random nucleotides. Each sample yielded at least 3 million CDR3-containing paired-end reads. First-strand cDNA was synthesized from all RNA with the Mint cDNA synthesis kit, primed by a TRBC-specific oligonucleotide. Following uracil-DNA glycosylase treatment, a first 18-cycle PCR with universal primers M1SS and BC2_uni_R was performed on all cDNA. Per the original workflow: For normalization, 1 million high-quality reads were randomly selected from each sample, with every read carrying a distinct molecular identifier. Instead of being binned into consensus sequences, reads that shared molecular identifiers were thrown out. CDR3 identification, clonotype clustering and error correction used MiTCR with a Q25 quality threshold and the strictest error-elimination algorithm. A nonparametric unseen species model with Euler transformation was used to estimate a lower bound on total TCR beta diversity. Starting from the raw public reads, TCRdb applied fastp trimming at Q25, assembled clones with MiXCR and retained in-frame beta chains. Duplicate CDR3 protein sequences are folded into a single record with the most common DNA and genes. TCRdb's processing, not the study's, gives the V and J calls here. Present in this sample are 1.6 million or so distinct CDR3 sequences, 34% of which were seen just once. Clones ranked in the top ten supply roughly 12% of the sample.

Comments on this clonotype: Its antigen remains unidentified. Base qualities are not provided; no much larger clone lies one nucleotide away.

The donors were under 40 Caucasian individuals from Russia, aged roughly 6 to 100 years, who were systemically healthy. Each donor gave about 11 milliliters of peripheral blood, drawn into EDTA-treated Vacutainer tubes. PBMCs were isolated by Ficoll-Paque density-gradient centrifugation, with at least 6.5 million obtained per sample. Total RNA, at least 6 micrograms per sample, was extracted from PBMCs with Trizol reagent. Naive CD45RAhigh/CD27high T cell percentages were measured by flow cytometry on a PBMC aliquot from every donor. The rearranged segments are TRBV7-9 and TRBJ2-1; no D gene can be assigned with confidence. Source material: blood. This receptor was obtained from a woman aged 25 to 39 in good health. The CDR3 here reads CASSVTPDNEQFF. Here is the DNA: TGTGCCAGCAGCGTAACCCCCGACAATGAGCAGTTCTTC. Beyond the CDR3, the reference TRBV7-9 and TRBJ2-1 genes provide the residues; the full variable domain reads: DTGVSQNPRHKITKRGQNVTFRCDPISEHNRLYWYRQTLGQGPEFLTYFQNEAQLEKSRLLSDRFSAERPKGSFSTLEIQRTEQGDSAMYLCASSVTPDNEQFFGPGTRLTVL.